This TCR beta chain is drawn from a study of regulatory T cells in long-lasting Graves disease. The CDR3 contains 13 residues. With 4 bases removed from V and 8 bases from J, the gap between germline ends came to 12 bases. Germline values: CDR1 ENHRY, CDR2 SYGVKD. This clonotype showed up just a few times. Time point defined: newly diagnosed GD, antithyroid drugs for less than 3 months. PBMCs were the source of the RNA used for TCR sequencing. Libraries of TCR beta came from iRepertoire HTBI primers plus Arm-PCR of CDR3 regions. TCRdb used MiXCR to reprocess the multiplex PCR reads, holding one entry per CDR3 protein. The sample shows approximately 470,000 distinct CDR3 sequences, about 17% of them seen only once. This sample was also put to use in a study of T cells in Graves' hyperthyroidism and ophthalmopathy. Turning to that study: The primer set for the first-round RT-PCR of the TCR CDR3 was HTBI.

The source of this sequence is a man between 40 and 49 years old with Graves disease. The J gene is TRBJ2-4, the V gene TRBV10-3, with D perhaps matching TRBD2 (7 bases). Sample: peripheral blood mononuclear cells (PBMCs), taken at new diagnosis, from a patient treated with antithyroid drugs. CDR3 in DNA: TGTGCCATCAGTGGGAAGGGGGGGGACATTCAGTACTTC. This encodes CAISGKGGDIQYF.